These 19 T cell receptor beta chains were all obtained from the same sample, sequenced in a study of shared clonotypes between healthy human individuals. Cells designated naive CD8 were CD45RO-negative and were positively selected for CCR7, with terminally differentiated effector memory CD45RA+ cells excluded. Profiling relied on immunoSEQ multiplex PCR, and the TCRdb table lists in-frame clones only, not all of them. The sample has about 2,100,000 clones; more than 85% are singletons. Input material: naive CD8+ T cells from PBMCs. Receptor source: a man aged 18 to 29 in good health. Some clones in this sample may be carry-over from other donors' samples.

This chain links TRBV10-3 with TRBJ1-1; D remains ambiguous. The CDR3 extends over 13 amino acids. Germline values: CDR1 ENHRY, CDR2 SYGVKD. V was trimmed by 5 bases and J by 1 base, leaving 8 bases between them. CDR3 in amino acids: CAISRASNTEAFF. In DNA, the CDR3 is TGTGCCATCAGTCGGGCCTCGAACACTGAAGCTTTCTTT.

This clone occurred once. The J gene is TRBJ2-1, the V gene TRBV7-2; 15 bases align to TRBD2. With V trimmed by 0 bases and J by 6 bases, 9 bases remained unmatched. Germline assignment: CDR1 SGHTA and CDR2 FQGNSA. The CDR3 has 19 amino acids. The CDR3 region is CASSLAWGLAGGHSNEQFF. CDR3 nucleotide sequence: TGTGCCAGCAGCTTAGCGTGGGGACTAGCGGGAGGCCACTCCAATGAGCAGTTCTTC.

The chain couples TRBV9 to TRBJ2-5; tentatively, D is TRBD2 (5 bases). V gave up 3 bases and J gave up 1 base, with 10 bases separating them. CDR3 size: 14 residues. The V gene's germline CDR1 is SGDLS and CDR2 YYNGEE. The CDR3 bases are TGTGCCAGCAGCGCGCGGGTTTCCCAAGAGACCCAGTACTTC. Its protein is CASSARVSQETQYF.

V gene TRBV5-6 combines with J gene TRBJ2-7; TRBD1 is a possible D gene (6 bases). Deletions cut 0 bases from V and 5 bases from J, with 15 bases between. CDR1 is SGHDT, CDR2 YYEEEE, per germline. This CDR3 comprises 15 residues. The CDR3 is CASSLVGRDTNEQYF. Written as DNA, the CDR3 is TGTGCCAGCAGCTTGGTGGGCAGGGACACGAACGAGCAGTACTTC. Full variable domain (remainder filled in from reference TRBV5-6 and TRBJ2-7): DAGVTQSPTHLIKTRGQQVTLRCSPKSGHDTVSWYQQALGQGPQFIFQYYEEEERQRGNFPDRFSGHQFPNYSSELNVNALLLGDSALYLCASSLVGRDTNEQYFGPGTRLTVT.

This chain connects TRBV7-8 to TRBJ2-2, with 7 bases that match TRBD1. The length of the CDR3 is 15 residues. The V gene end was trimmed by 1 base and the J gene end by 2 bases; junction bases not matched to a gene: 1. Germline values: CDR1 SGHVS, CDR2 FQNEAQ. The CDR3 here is CASSLEGANTGELFF. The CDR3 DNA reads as TGTGCCAGCAGCTTAGAGGGGGCTAACACCGGGGAGCTGTTTTTT.

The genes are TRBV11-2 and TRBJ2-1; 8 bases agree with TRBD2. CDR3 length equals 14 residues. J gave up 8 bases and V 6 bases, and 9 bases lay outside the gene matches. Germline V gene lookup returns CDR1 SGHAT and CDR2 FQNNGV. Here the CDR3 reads CASRPTGGADEQFF. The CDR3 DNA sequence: TGTGCCAGCAGGCCGACGGGGGGGGCGGATGAGCAGTTCTTC.

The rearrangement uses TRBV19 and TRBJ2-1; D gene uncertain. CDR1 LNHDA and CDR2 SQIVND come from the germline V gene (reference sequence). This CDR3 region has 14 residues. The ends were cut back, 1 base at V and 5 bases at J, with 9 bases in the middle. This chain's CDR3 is CASSIGTGHNEQFF. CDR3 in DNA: TGTGCCAGTAGTATAGGGACGGGTCACAATGAGCAGTTCTTC.

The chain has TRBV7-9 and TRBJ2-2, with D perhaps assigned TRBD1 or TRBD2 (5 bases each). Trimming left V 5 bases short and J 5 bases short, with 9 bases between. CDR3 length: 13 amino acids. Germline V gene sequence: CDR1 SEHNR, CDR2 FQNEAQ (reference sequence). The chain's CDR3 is CASSRDLTGELFF. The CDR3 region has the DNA TGTGCCAGCAGCAGGGACCTTACCGGGGAGCTGTTTTTT.

CDR3 loop: CASSWAGTGYEQFF. For the CDR3, the DNA is TGTGCCAGCAGTTGGGCCGGGACAGGGTATGAGCAGTTCTTC. V usage is TRBV6-5 and J usage is TRBJ2-1; 9 positions match TRBD1. This CDR3 comprises 14 residues. Germline trimming cut 4 bases from V and 8 bases from J; bases unmatched to any gene: 6. Germline CDR1 is MNHEY and CDR2 is SVGAGI.

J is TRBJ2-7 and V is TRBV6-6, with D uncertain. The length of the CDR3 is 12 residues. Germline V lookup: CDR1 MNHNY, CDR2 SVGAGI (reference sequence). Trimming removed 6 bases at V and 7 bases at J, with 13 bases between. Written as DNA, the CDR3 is TGTGCCAGCAGCACCGGACGGAGTGAGCAGTACTTC. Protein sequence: CASSTGRSEQYF.

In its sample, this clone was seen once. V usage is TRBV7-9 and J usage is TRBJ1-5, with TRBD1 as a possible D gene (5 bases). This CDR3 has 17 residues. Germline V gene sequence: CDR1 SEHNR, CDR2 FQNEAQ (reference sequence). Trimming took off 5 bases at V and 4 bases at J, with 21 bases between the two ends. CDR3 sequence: CASSPLIGAVLNQPQHF. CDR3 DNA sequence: TGTGCCAGCAGCCCCTTAATAGGGGCGGTTCTTAATCAGCCCCAGCATTTT.

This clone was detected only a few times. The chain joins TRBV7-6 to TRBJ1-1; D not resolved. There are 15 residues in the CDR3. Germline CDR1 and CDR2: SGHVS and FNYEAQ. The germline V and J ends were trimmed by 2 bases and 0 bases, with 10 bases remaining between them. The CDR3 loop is CASSLWENVNTEAFF. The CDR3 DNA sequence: TGTGCCAGCAGCTTATGGGAAAATGTGAACACTGAAGCTTTCTTT. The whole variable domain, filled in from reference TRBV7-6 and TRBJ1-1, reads GAGVSQSPRYKVTKRGQDVALRCDPISGHVSLYWYRQALGQGPEFLTYFNYEAQQDKSGLPNDRFSAERPEGSISTLTIQRTEQRDSAMYRCASSLWENVNTEAFFGQGTRLTVV.

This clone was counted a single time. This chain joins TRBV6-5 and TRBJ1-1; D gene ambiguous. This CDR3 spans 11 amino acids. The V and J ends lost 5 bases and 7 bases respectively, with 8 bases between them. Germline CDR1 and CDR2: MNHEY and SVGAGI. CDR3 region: CASSTGFEAFF. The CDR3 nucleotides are TGTGCCAGCAGTACGGGCTTTGAAGCTTTCTTT.

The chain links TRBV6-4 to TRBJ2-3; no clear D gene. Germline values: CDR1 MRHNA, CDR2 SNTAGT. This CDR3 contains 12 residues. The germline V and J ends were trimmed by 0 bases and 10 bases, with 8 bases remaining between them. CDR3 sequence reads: CASSDSAGSQYF. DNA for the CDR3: TGTGCCAGCAGTGACTCGGCAGGTTCGCAGTATTTT.

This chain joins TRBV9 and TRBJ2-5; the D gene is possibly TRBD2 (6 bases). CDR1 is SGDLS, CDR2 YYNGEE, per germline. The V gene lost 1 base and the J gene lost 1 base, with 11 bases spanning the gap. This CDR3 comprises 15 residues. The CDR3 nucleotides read TGTGCCAGCAGCGTATTAAGCGGGCTCCAAGAGACCCAGTACTTC. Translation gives CASSVLSGLQETQYF.

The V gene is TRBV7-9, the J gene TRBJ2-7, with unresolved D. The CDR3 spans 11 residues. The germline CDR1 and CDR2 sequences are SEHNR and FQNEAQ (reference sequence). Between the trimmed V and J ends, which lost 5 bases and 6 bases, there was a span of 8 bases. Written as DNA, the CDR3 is TGTGCCAGCAGCGCTCTGACCGAGCAGTACTTC. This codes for CASSALTEQYF. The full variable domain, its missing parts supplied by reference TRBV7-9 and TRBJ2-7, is DTGVSQNPRHKITKRGQNVTFRCDPISEHNRLYWYRQTLGQGPEFLTYFQNEAQLEKSRLLSDRFSAERPKGSFSTLEIQRTEQGDSAMYLCASSALTEQYFGPGTRLTVT.

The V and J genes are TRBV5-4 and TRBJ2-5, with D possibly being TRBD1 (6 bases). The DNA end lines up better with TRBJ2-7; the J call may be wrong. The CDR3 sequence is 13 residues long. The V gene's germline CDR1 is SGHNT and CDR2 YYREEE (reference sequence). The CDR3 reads CASSLGRGNEQYF. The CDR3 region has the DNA TGTGCCAGCAGCTTGGGCAGGGGAAACGAGCAGTACTTC.

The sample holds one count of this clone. CDR3 amino acids: CASSWTSVSYEQYF. The DNA for the CDR3 is TGCGCCAGCAGCTGGACTAGCGTATCCTACGAGCAGTACTTC. The chain is built from TRBV5-1 and TRBJ2-7, with 9 bases matching TRBD2. Per the germline V gene, CDR1 is SGHRS and CDR2 is YFSETQ. After removal of 3 bases from V and 1 base from J, the junction contained 2 bases not matched to a gene. This CDR3 is built from 14 residues.

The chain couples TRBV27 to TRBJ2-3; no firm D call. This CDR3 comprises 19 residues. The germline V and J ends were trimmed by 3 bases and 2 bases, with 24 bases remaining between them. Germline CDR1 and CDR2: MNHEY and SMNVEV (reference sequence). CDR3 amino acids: CASSLGLTLLPDFTDTQYF. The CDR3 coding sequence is TGTGCCAGCAGTTTGGGGTTGACATTACTGCCAGACTTCACAGATACGCAGTATTTT.